Presented here are 15 T cell receptor beta chains from one specimen sequenced in a study of blood T cells in healthy people across ages. The use of a sample-barcoded 5' primer and a J-beta primer mix characterized a second PCR of roughly 7 to 12 cycles. TCRdb redid the calling of the 5' RACE reads with MiXCR, one entry per CDR3 protein. The repertoire has 1.8 million or so distinct CDR3 sequences, 39% of them found once; the top ten carry 23%. The sample consisted of blood. These receptors all come from a human donor in good health.

J is TRBJ2-5 and V is TRBV7-9, with no clear D. This CDR3 contains 15 residues. V was cut by 3 bases and J by 2 bases, with 13 bases left in between. CDR1 SEHNR and CDR2 FQNEAQ come from the germline V gene (reference sequence). The CDR3 loop is CASSLISAGQETQYF. The CDR3 DNA sequence: TGTGCCAGCAGCTTGATTTCCGCAGGACAAGAGACCCAGTACTTC.

A few counts support this clonotype. The chain links TRBV5-6 to TRBJ2-5; D gene uncertain. The CDR3 is 15 residues long. The V gene lost 4 bases and the J gene lost 4 bases, with 17 bases spanning the gap. The germline V gene encodes CDR1 SGHDT and CDR2 YYEEEE. CDR3 bases: TGTGCCAGCAGCGACACGTCGGGTCCGGGAGAGACCCAGTACTTC. Translation gives CASSDTSGPGETQYF. The full variable domain, rest sourced from reference TRBV5-6 and TRBJ2-5, is DAGVTQSPTHLIKTRGQQVTLRCSPKSGHDTVSWYQQALGQGPQFIFQYYEEEERQRGNFPDRFSGHQFPNYSSELNVNALLLGDSALYLCASSDTSGPGETQYFGPGTRLLVL.

In its sample, this clonotype was seen a few times. The chain uses TRBV12-3 or TRBV12-4 and TRBJ1-2; 7 bases match TRBD1. The CDR3 length is 14 residues. The V gene end was trimmed by 5 bases and the J gene end by 2 bases; junction bases not matched to a gene: 5. The DNA of the CDR3 is TGTGCCAGCAGTCGGACAGGTTGGAACTATGGCTACACCTTC. Its translation: CASSRTGWNYGYTF.

This clonotype has a handful of counts. The gene calls are TRBV6-6 and TRBJ2-7; D might be TRBD2 (6 bases). CDR3 length: 14 residues. Germline V CDR1 and CDR2: MNHNY, SVGAGI (reference sequence). Trimming took 7 bases from V and 0 from J, leaving 13 bases between them. DNA of the CDR3: TGTGCCAGCACCGAGAGGGGAGGCTCCTACGAGCAGTACTTC. Protein sequence: CASTERGGSYEQYF.

V is TRBV4-3 and J is TRBJ1-3; tentative D call: TRBD1 (5 bases). Germline CDR1 LGHNA, CDR2 YSLEER. Deletions cut 4 bases from V and 7 bases from J, with 11 bases between. CDR3 length: 13 amino acids. This chain's CDR3 is CASSPGRGNTIYF. The CDR3 nucleotides read TGCGCCAGCAGCCCGGGTCGGGGGAACACCATATATTTT.

This clonotype was found many times. The V call is TRBV7-2, the J call TRBJ2-5; D is tentatively TRBD1 or TRBD2 (5 bases each). CDR3 length: 15 residues. Germline CDR1 reads SGHTA; CDR2 reads FQGNSA. V gave up 2 bases and J gave up 5 bases, with 15 bases separating them. The DNA of the CDR3 is TGTGCCAGCAGCTTATACCGGGGCTTCGGGGAGACCCAGTACTTC. It yields the protein CASSLYRGFGETQYF.

The J gene is TRBJ1-2, the V gene TRBV28, with D possibly TRBD1 on 5 matching bases. The CDR3 is 13 residues long. The germline V and J ends were trimmed by 2 bases and 7 bases, with 11 bases remaining between them. Germline V gene data show CDR1 as MDHEN and CDR2 as SYDVKM. CDR3 sequence: CASSLQGTVGYTF. As DNA, the CDR3 is TGTGCCAGCAGTTTACAGGGTACGGTTGGCTACACCTTC.

The V call is TRBV12-3 or TRBV12-4, the J call TRBJ1-5; TRBD1 aligns across 7 bases. V dropped 7 bases and J dropped 1; count of bases not matched to a gene: 7. The CDR3 consists of 15 residues. CDR3 in amino acids: CASTRQGSSNQPQHF. The CDR3 DNA is TGTGCCAGCACCAGACAGGGCTCCAGCAATCAGCCCCAGCATTTT.

This chain joins TRBV9 and TRBJ2-7, with 7 nucleotides matching TRBD1. The V gene end was trimmed by 4 bases and the J gene end by 1 base; junction bases not matched to a gene: 8. The CDR3 consists of 15 residues. Germline lookup yields CDR1 SGDLS and CDR2 YYNGEE. CDR3 in amino acids: CASSFRQGPSYEQYF. CDR3 bases: TGTGCCAGCAGCTTCAGACAGGGACCTTCCTACGAGCAGTACTTC.

This clonotype appeared once. The J gene is TRBJ2-6, the V gene TRBV3-1; D remains unclear. The length of the CDR3 is 15 residues. Germline V lookup: CDR1 LGHDT, CDR2 YNNKEL (reference sequence). V lost 1 base and J 3 bases, leaving 7 bases between the germline ends. CDR3 in amino acids: CASSQGVGGANVLTF. CDR3 DNA sequence: TGTGCCAGCAGCCAAGGGGTCGGTGGGGCCAACGTCCTGACTTTC.

The V gene is TRBV4-1, the J gene TRBJ1-1; 9 bases map to TRBD1. This CDR3 region has 17 residues. The ends lost 1 base at V and 3 bases at J; junction bases unmatched: 9. From germline, CDR1 is MGHRA and CDR2 YSYEKL. CDR3 residues: CASSQGSDRGSYTEAFF. The CDR3 DNA sequence: TGCGCCAGCAGCCAAGGGTCGGACAGGGGTTCGTACACTGAAGCTTTCTTT.

V usage is TRBV7-9 and J usage is TRBJ1-1; D may be TRBD1 (5 bases). The germline V gene has CDR1 SEHNR and CDR2 FQNEAQ (reference sequence). The CDR3 contains 15 residues. Trimming took off 2 bases at V and 2 bases at J, with 12 bases between the two ends. The CDR3 sequence: CASSLYGTANTEAFF. CDR3 nucleotides: TGTGCCAGCAGCTTATATGGGACTGCAAACACTGAAGCTTTCTTT.

This clonotype occurred a few times. The V call is TRBV20-1, the J call TRBJ2-1, with D possibly called TRBD1 or TRBD2 (5 bases each). V lost 1 base and J 6 bases, leaving 19 bases between the germline ends. The germline CDR1 and CDR2 sequences are DFQATT and SNEGSKA (reference sequence). There are 16 residues in the CDR3. The CDR3 protein is CSARAPGLGAGNEQFF. CDR3 DNA sequence: TGCAGTGCTAGAGCTCCCGGTCTCGGGGCAGGCAATGAGCAGTTCTTC.

This chain joins TRBV5-1 and TRBJ2-1; D call uncertain. V shed 0 bases and J shed 2 bases, with 6 bases lying between them. The CDR3 runs to 14 residues. CDR1 and CDR2 from the germline V gene are SGHRS and YFSETQ. CDR3 nucleotides: TGCGCCAGCAGCTTGGACCTTACCTACAATGAGCAGTTCTTC. It translates to CASSLDLTYNEQFF.

For the CDR3, the DNA is TGTGCCAGCAGCTCGGACAGGGGCTTAGTCACAGATACGCAGTATTTT. Translating gives CASSSDRGLVTDTQYF. This chain joins TRBV7-2 and TRBJ2-3; 9 nucleotides agree with TRBD1. V lost 4 bases to trimming and J lost 2 bases; unmatched junction nucleotides: 7. The CDR3 is 16 amino acids. Germline CDR1 reads SGHTA; CDR2 reads FQGNSA.